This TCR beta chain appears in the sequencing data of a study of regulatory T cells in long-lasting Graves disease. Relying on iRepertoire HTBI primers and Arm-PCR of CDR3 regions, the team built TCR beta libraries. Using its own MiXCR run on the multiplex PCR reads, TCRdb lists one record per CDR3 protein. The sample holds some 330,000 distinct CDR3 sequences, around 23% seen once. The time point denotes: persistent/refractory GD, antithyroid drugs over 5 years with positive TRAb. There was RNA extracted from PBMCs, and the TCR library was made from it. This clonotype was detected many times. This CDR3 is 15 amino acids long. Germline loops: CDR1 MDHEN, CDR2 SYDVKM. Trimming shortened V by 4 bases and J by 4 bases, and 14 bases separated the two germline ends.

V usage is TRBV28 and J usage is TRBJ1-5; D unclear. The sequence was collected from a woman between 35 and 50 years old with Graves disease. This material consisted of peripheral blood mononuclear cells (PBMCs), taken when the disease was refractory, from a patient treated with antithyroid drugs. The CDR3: CASSSAWASNQPQHF. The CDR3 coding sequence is TGTGCCAGCAGTTCCGCGTGGGCTTCTAATCAGCCCCAGCATTTT. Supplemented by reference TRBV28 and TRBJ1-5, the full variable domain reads DVKVTQSSRYLVKRTGEKVFLECVQDMDHENMFWYRQDPGLGLRLIYFSYDVKMKEKGDIPEGYSVSREKKERFSLILESASTNQTSMYLCASSSAWASNQPQHFGDGTRLSIL.